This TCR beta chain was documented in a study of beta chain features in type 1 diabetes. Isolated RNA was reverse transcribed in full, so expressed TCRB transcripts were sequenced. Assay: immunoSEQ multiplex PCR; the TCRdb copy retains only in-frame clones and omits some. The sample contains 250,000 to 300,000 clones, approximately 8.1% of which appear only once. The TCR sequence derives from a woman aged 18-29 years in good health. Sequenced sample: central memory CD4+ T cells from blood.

CDR3 sequence: CASSEPNSGGALNEQFF. The CDR3 DNA reads TGTGCCAGCAGTGAACCCAATAGCGGGGGGGCCTTGAATGAGCAGTTCTTC. The chain recombines TRBV2 with TRBJ2-1; TRBD2 aligns across 11 bases. CDR1 and CDR2 (germline): SNHLY, FYNNEI. V gave up 2 bases and J gave up 7 bases; unmatched junction bases: 10. The CDR3 length is 17 residues.